The 21 T cell receptor beta chains below all came from one sample that was sequenced in a study of siplizumab effects on memory and regulatory T cells. Profiled with immunoSEQ multiplex PCR; TCRdb holds only in-frame clones, not every one. This sample has about 100,000 clones; roughly nine tenths occur once, and the top ten carry roughly 1%. The specimen was CD4+ T cells sorted from blood. These receptors were taken from a human donor in good health.

A remark on this clone: A junction end diverges from the germline sequence, so it may reflect a read error. The CDR3 is CASIELRGNTEAFF. The CDR3 DNA is TGTGCCAGCATTGAACTTAGGGGGAACACTGAAGCTTTCTTT. The V call is TRBV6-1, the J call TRBJ1-1, with D possibly being TRBD1 (5 bases). CDR3 length equals 14 residues. CDR1 and CDR2 from the germline V gene are MNHNS and SASEGT.

CDR3 in amino acids: CASSQHPSPYGYTF. The DNA for the CDR3 is TGCGCCAGCAGCCAACACCCTAGTCCCTATGGCTACACCTTC. V usage is TRBV4-1 and J usage is TRBJ1-2, with unresolved D. The CDR3 sequence is 14 residues long. CDR1 is MGHRA, CDR2 YSYEKL, per germline. V lost 2 bases and J lost 4, with 11 bases in between.

The gene calls are TRBV5-1 and TRBJ1-5, with D maybe TRBD1 (5 bases). The CDR3 runs to 14 residues. The V gene lost 0 bases and the J gene lost 1 base, with 5 bases spanning the gap. Germline CDR1 SGHRS, CDR2 YFSETQ. The CDR3 is CASSLEGSNQPQHF. In nucleotides, the CDR3 is TGCGCCAGCAGCTTGGAGGGGAGCAATCAGCCCCAGCATTTT.

V gene TRBV2 combines with J gene TRBJ1-5, with D possibly TRBD1 on 6 matching bases. Trimming shortened V by 2 bases and J by 5 bases, and 22 bases separated the two germline ends. CDR1 and CDR2 from the germline V gene are SNHLY and FYNNEI. The CDR3 loop spans 18 amino acids. The CDR3 bases are TGTGCCAGCAGTGAATACGGGACACACCTTGGGAGCTATCAGCCCCAGCATTTT. This codes for CASSEYGTHLGSYQPQHF.

This clone showed up just a few times. CDR3 nucleotide sequence: TGTGCCTGGAGGGACCGAACGGACACTGAAGCTTTCTTT. Translating it yields CAWRDRTDTEAFF. V usage is TRBV30 and J usage is TRBJ1-1, with D hard to call. CDR1 is GTSNPN and CDR2 is SVGIG in the germline V gene (reference sequence). V lost 3 bases and J 3 bases, leaving 11 bases between the germline ends. The CDR3 has 13 amino acids.

V usage is TRBV7-3 and J usage is TRBJ2-5, with D possibly being TRBD2 (6 bases). This CDR3 contains 15 residues. Trimming shortened V by 1 base and J by 5 bases, and 14 bases separated the two germline ends. Germline values: CDR1 SGHTA, CDR2 FQGTGA. CDR3 sequence reads: CASSLRHVSGETQYF. The CDR3 DNA is TGTGCCAGCAGCTTAAGACATGTTAGCGGTGAGACCCAGTACTTC.

This sequence joins TRBV10-3 and TRBJ2-7; 9 positions match TRBD1. Germline loops: CDR1 ENHRY, CDR2 SYGVKD. Trimming took 2 bases from V and 6 from J; bases not matched to a gene: 8. The CDR3 is made up of 15 amino acids. The DNA for the CDR3 is TGTGCCATCAGTGAGAGGGGGACAGGGAGAGGCGAGCAGTACTTC. Its protein is CAISERGTGRGEQYF.

In this sample, this clone turned up once. The chain uses TRBV7-9 and TRBJ2-1, with TRBD2 matching 9 bases. The CDR3 sequence is 17 residues long. Germline lookup yields CDR1 SEHNR and CDR2 FQNEAQ (reference sequence). Trimming cost V 5 bases and J 1 base; bases outside gene matches: 9. The CDR3 region is CASSRDYSGSSYNEQFF. In DNA form, the CDR3 reads TGTGCCAGCAGCCGAGATTATAGCGGGAGTTCCTACAATGAGCAGTTCTTC. Full variable domain (missing parts from reference TRBV7-9 and TRBJ2-1): DTGVSQNPRHKITKRGQNVTFRCDPISEHNRLYWYRQTLGQGPEFLTYFQNEAQLEKSRLLSDRFSAERPKGSFSTLEIQRTEQGDSAMYLCASSRDYSGSSYNEQFFGPGTRLTVL.

This chain connects TRBV5-4 to TRBJ2-1, with 8 bases matching TRBD1. This CDR3 has 15 amino acids. Trimming took 4 bases from V and 3 from J; bases not matched to a gene: 6. Germline V gene data show CDR1 as SGHNT and CDR2 as YYREEE (reference sequence). CDR3 sequence: CASSHRDRNYNEQFF. Here the CDR3 DNA reads TGTGCCAGCAGCCACCGGGACAGGAACTACAATGAGCAGTTCTTC.

J is TRBJ1-3 and V is TRBV14, with TRBD1 matching 9 bases. CDR1 and CDR2 (germline): SGHDN, FVKESK. Trimming removed 1 base from V and 1 base from J; junction bases left unmatched: 2. This CDR3 is 16 amino acids long. The CDR3: CASSQAGQGSGNTIYF. DNA of the CDR3: TGTGCCAGCAGCCAAGCTGGACAGGGGTCTGGAAACACCATATATTTT.

The chain couples TRBV14 to TRBJ2-5, with 8 bases matching TRBD2. J lost 2 bases, V lost 7 bases, and 6 bases had no gene match. Germline CDR1 and CDR2: SGHDN and FVKESK. This CDR3 has 14 amino acids. CDR3 residues: CASKGLAGQETQYF. The CDR3 nucleotides are TGTGCCAGCAAGGGATTAGCGGGGCAAGAGACCCAGTACTTC.

The chain carries TRBV30 and TRBJ2-5; no definite D call. The CDR3 length is 13 residues. CDR1 is GTSNPN and CDR2 is SVGIG in the germline V gene (reference sequence). The ends were cut back, 0 bases at V and 3 bases at J, with 8 bases in the middle. The CDR3 bases are TGTGCCTGGAGTGTAAGAATCAAAGAGACCCAGTACTTC. Translating it yields CAWSVRIKETQYF.

This rearrangement joins TRBV19 to TRBJ1-4; D gene ambiguous. Trimming removed 7 bases at V and 6 bases at J, with 15 bases between. The CDR3 covers 14 residues. Germline CDR1 reads LNHDA; CDR2 reads SQIVND (reference sequence). CDR3 coding DNA: TGTGCCAGTAAAAACAGAGGGAATGATGAAAAACTGTTTTTT. Protein: CASKNRGNDEKLFF.

CDR3 protein: CASDRQGLYNYGYTF. The CDR3 DNA is TGTGCCAGCGATAGACAGGGCCTCTATAACTATGGCTACACCTTC. This sequence joins TRBV2 and TRBJ1-2; 7 bases agree with TRBD1. Germline V gene data show CDR1 as SNHLY and CDR2 as FYNNEI. V lost 8 bases and J lost 1; bases outside the gene matches: 10. This CDR3 spans 15 amino acids.

The chain links TRBV6-5 to TRBJ1-2; 8 bases match TRBD1. V was pared by 5 bases and J by 5 bases, with 1 base of the junction left unmatched. From germline, CDR1 is MNHEY and CDR2 SVGAGI. The CDR3 consists of 12 residues. The CDR3 sequence is CASSHRGYGYTF. The CDR3 nucleotides read TGTGCCAGCAGTCACAGGGGGTATGGCTACACCTTC.

This chain joins TRBV27 and TRBJ2-7, with D perhaps assigned TRBD1 or TRBD2 (5 bases each). Looked up from germline, CDR1 is MNHEY and CDR2 is SMNVEV (reference sequence). The CDR3 has 16 amino acids. Trimming left V 7 bases short and J 0 bases short, with 19 bases between. The CDR3 nucleotides read TGTGCCAGCATGAGAATCGGGACCCAAAGCTCCTACGAGCAGTACTTC. Its translation is CASMRIGTQSSYEQYF.

V usage is TRBV9 and J usage is TRBJ2-7; 9 positions match TRBD1. Trimming removed 1 base from V and 6 bases from J; junction bases left unmatched: 8. CDR3 length: 15 amino acids. Germline CDR1 and CDR2: SGDLS and YYNGEE. CDR3 nucleotide sequence: TGTGCCAGCAGCGTACAATTGGGACAGGGCGGCGAGCAGTACTTC. Translated: CASSVQLGQGGEQYF.

The gene calls are TRBV27 and TRBJ2-7; D is undetermined. The CDR3 has 14 amino acids. V was trimmed by 4 bases and J by 0 bases, leaving 10 bases between them. The germline gives CDR1 MNHEY, CDR2 SMNVEV (reference sequence). This CDR3 is CASSYRPSSYEQYF. The CDR3 DNA is TGTGCCAGCAGTTATCGGCCCAGCTCCTACGAGCAGTACTTC.

CDR3 nucleotides: TGTGCCAGCAGCTTCCGGGTCCTAATAGCCGGGGAGCTGTTTTTT. It encodes CASSFRVLIAGELFF. V gene TRBV11-2 combines with J gene TRBJ2-2; no reliable D call. The CDR3 is made up of 15 amino acids. Germline lookup yields CDR1 SGHAT and CDR2 FQNNGV. V lost 3 bases to trimming and J lost 6 bases, with 14 bases between them.

CDR3 in amino acids: CAISEMMGNEQYF. CDR3 nucleotides: TGTGCCATCAGTGAGATGATGGGAAACGAGCAGTACTTC. V is TRBV10-3 and J is TRBJ2-7, with no clear D. Trimming pared 2 bases from V and 5 bases from J, leaving 10 bases between. Germline CDR1 and CDR2: ENHRY and SYGVKD. This CDR3 is 13 amino acids long.

The genes are TRBV28 and TRBJ1-2; D possibly corresponds to TRBD1 (5 bases). V lost 3 bases and J lost 5, with 7 bases in between. There are 12 residues in the CDR3. The germline gives CDR1 MDHEN, CDR2 SYDVKM. As DNA, the CDR3 is TGTGCCAGCAGTTTTTCAGGGTATGGCTACACCTTC. Residues: CASSFSGYGYTF.